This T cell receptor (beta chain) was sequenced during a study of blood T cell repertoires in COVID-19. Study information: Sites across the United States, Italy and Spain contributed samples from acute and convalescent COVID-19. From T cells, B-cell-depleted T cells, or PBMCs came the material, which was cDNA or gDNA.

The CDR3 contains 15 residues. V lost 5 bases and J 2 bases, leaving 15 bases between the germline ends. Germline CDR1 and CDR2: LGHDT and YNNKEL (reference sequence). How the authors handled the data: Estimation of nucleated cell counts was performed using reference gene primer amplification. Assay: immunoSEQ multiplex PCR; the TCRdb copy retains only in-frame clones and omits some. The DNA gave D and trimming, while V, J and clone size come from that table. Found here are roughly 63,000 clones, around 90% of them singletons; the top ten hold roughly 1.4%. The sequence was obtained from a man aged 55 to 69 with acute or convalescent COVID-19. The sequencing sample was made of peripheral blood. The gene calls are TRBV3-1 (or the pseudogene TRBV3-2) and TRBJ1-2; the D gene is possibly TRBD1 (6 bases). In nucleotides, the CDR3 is TGTGCCAGCAGCGAATTTTTCACAGGGAACTATGGCTACACCTTC. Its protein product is CASSEFFTGNYGYTF.